Listed here are 28 T cell receptor beta chains from one sample, sequenced in a study of blood T cell repertoires in COVID-19. The table came from immunoSEQ multiplex PCR; TCRdb's copy has only in-frame clones and leaves some out. The table lists 380,000 or so clones, 70% to 90% of them singletons, with around 1.3% in the top ten. Input material: PBMCs or T cells enriched from blood (not recorded which). These receptors all come from a man in his thirties or forties who had recovered from COVID-19.

The V call is TRBV7-2, the J call TRBJ1-6; D might be TRBD1 (5 bases). The CDR3 covers 14 residues. Trimming took 4 bases from V and 7 from J, leaving 11 bases between them. Germline V gene sequence: CDR1 SGHTA, CDR2 FQGNSA. Here the CDR3 DNA reads TGTGCCAGCAGCTCGGGGACTTCAAATTCACCCCTCCACTTT. Its translation: CASSSGTSNSPLHF.

The V gene is TRBV18, the J gene TRBJ2-2; a weak D match, TRBD1 (6 bases). Germline assignment: CDR1 KGHSH and CDR2 LQKENI. Trimming removed 6 bases at V and 0 bases at J, with 8 bases between. This CDR3 contains 14 residues. CDR3 amino acids: CASSGQTNTGELFF. The CDR3 DNA is TGTGCCAGCTCGGGACAAACGAACACCGGGGAGCTGTTTTTT.

J is TRBJ1-1 and V is TRBV25-1; 7 bases agree with TRBD1. The CDR3 contains 14 residues. The germline CDR1 and CDR2 sequences are MGHDK and SYGVNS. Trimming at V came to 3 bases and at J to 1 base, leaving 2 bases not matched to a gene. The CDR3 here is CASSETGPNTEAFF. The CDR3 nucleotides read TGTGCCAGCAGTGAGACAGGGCCGAACACTGAAGCTTTCTTT.

The V call is TRBV3-1 (or the pseudogene TRBV3-2), the J call TRBJ2-3; TRBD2 is a possible D gene (5 bases). Per germline, CDR1 LGHDT and CDR2 YNNKEL (reference sequence). With 5 bases removed from V and 3 bases from J, the gap between germline ends came to 15 bases. The CDR3 is 15 amino acids. The CDR3 protein is CASSYRGMGTDTQYF. The CDR3 DNA follows: TGTGCCAGCAGCTACCGGGGAATGGGGACAGATACGCAGTATTTT.

The rearrangement links TRBV5-1 to TRBJ1-2, with D perhaps TRBD1 (6 bases). In germline, CDR1 is SGHRS, CDR2 YFSETQ. The ends were cut back, 1 base at V and 0 bases at J, with 10 bases in the middle. The CDR3 is 15 amino acids. The CDR3 is CASSLMTGANYGYTF. The CDR3 DNA follows: TGCGCCAGCAGCTTGATGACAGGAGCTAACTATGGCTACACCTTC.

The chain joins TRBV7-6 to TRBJ1-6, with TRBD1 as a possible D gene (5 bases). The CDR3 runs to 16 residues. CDR1 SGHVS and CDR2 FNYEAQ come from the germline V gene. V was pared by 5 bases and J by 8 bases, with 19 bases between. The DNA for the CDR3 is TGTGCCAGCAGCGAACAAACCCAGGGTTTTTATTCACCCCTCCACTTT. It is translated as CASSEQTQGFYSPLHF.

V is TRBV7-9 and J is TRBJ1-3; the D gene is possibly TRBD1 (6 bases). The CDR3 consists of 15 residues. Germline CDR1 is SEHNR and CDR2 is FQNEAQ (reference sequence). Trimming removed 3 bases at V and 4 bases at J, with 13 bases between. In nucleotides, the CDR3 is TGTGCCAGCAGCTTTGTGGGGGCGCAAGGAAACACCATATATTTT. It yields the protein CASSFVGAQGNTIYF.

This chain uses TRBV7-2 with TRBJ2-2; D unresolved. CDR1 is SGHTA and CDR2 is FQGNSA in the germline V gene. This CDR3 is built from 13 residues. V was shortened by 5 bases and J by 8 bases, with 12 bases between the two germline ends. CDR3 nucleotide sequence: TGTGCCAGCAGCCCTGGGCCCCAAGGGGAGCTGTTTTTT. Residues: CASSPGPQGELFF.

The chain has TRBV7-9 and TRBJ1-2; D call uncertain. The CDR3 consists of 14 residues. The V and J ends lost 3 bases and 4 bases respectively, with 12 bases between them. Germline CDR1 and CDR2: SEHNR and FQNEAQ (reference sequence). CDR3 sequence (DNA): TGTGCCAGCAGCTTTGAGGGCTCAGGCTATGGCTACACCTTC. Translating gives CASSFEGSGYGYTF. Full variable domain (outside the CDR3, taken from reference TRBV7-9 and TRBJ1-2): DTGVSQNPRHKITKRGQNVTFRCDPISEHNRLYWYRQTLGQGPEFLTYFQNEAQLEKSRLLSDRFSAERPKGSFSTLEIQRTEQGDSAMYLCASSFEGSGYGYTFGSGTRLTVV.

The CDR3 DNA reads TGTGCCAGCAGCTTATGGGGCGAGACCCAGTACTTC. Its translation: CASSLWGETQYF. The chain has TRBV11-1 and TRBJ2-5; possible D gene TRBD1, 5 bases. V was clipped by 2 bases and J by 5 bases, with 6 bases between them. The CDR3 consists of 12 residues. In germline, CDR1 is SGHAT, CDR2 FQDESV (reference sequence). Full variable domain (remainder filled in from reference TRBV11-1 and TRBJ2-5): EAEVAQSPRYKITEKSQAVAFWCDPISGHATLYWYRQILGQGPELLVQFQDESVVDDSQLPKDRFSAERLKGVDSTLKIQPAELGDSAMYLCASSLWGETQYFGPGTRLLVL.

This clone was counted a single time. This sequence joins TRBV6-5 and TRBJ1-2; 9 bases map to TRBD1. Germline values: CDR1 MNHEY, CDR2 SVGAGI. Trimming removed 4 bases from V and 6 bases from J; junction bases left unmatched: 6. The length of the CDR3 is 14 residues. The CDR3 nucleotides are TGTGCCAGCAGTTGGGGCACAGGGGGCGATGGCTACACCTTC. Encoded protein: CASSWGTGGDGYTF.

This clone was seen a single time. The chain combines TRBV28 with TRBJ1-4, with TRBD1 matching 9 bases. With V trimmed by 4 bases and J by 6 bases, 6 bases remained unmatched. CDR3 length: 15 amino acids. Germline V lookup: CDR1 MDHEN, CDR2 SYDVKM. CDR3 residues: CASSSPGQGYEKLFF. CDR3 sequence (DNA): TGTGCCAGCAGTTCCCCGGGACAGGGTTATGAAAAACTGTTTTTT.

The chain couples TRBV6-2 or TRBV6-3 to TRBJ2-7; no reliable D call. CDR3 length equals 15 residues. Germline values: CDR1 MNHEY, CDR2 SVGEGT. V lost 4 bases, J lost 1 base, and 14 bases lay in between. The CDR3 DNA follows: TGTGCCAGCAGTTTAGGTGGGCTGGGTTCCTACGAGCAGTACTTC. This translates into CASSLGGLGSYEQYF.

The chain has TRBV19 and TRBJ2-1; perhaps TRBD1 as D (5 bases). With 0 bases removed from V and 10 bases from J, the gap between germline ends came to 13 bases. The CDR3 runs 14 residues. The germline CDR1 and CDR2 sequences are LNHDA and SQIVND (reference sequence). In DNA, the CDR3 is TGTGCCAGTAGTATAGATCTCCTGTCAGGGGAGCAGTTCTTC. It encodes CASSIDLLSGEQFF.

This clone occurred once. The chain recombines TRBV30 with TRBJ1-5, with D maybe TRBD1 (6 bases). Trimming removed 3 bases from V and 3 bases from J, with 12 bases in between. The CDR3 has 14 residues. The germline CDR1 and CDR2 sequences are GTSNPN and SVGIG (reference sequence). The CDR3 nucleotides read TGTGCCTGGAGCGAAGGACAGATCAATCAGCCCCAGCATTTT. As protein: CAWSEGQINQPQHF.

The chain employs TRBV7-9 and TRBJ2-2, with TRBD2 as a possible D gene (6 bases). The CDR3 contains 15 residues. Germline-derived CDR1 and CDR2 are SEHNR and FQNEAQ (reference sequence). The ends were cut back, 5 bases at V and 5 bases at J, with 15 bases in the middle. The CDR3 reads CASSEVQLATGELFF. As DNA, the CDR3 is TGTGCCAGCAGCGAGGTCCAACTAGCAACCGGGGAGCTGTTTTTT.

The rearrangement uses TRBV12-2 and TRBJ1-1. TRBV12-2 is reported as a pseudogene. This CDR3 region has 8 residues. CDR3 DNA: TGTGCAAGTCGCTTTACTTTCTTT. This translates into CASRFTFF.

The rearrangement joins TRBV5-1 to TRBJ1-6; unclear D gene. V gave up 0 bases and J gave up 13 bases, with 8 bases separating them. The CDR3 has 12 amino acids. The germline CDR1 and CDR2 sequences are SGHRS and YFSETQ. The CDR3 region has the DNA TGCGCCAGCAGCTTGGATCAGTCCCCCCTCCACTTT. Translating it yields CASSLDQSPLHF.

The rearrangement joins TRBV9 to TRBJ2-3, with 8 bases that match TRBD2. In germline, CDR1 is SGDLS, CDR2 YYNGEE. J gave up 1 base and V 2 bases, and 18 bases lay outside the gene matches. The CDR3 spans 20 residues. The CDR3 is CASSVLWGLSLAGGTDTQYF. The DNA of the CDR3 is TGTGCCAGCAGCGTGTTGTGGGGACTTTCTCTAGCGGGCGGCACAGATACGCAGTATTTT. The variable domain in full, with the rest retrieved from reference TRBV9 and TRBJ2-3, is DSGVTQTPKHLITATGQRVTLRCSPRSGDLSVYWYQQSLDQGLQFLIQYYNGEERAKGNILERFSAQQFPDLHSELNLSSLELGDSALYFCASSVLWGLSLAGGTDTQYFGPGTRLTVL.

This sequence joins TRBV6-5 and TRBJ2-1, with 8 bases identical to TRBD1. V lost 7 bases and J lost 4; bases outside the gene matches: 9. The CDR3 covers 15 residues. Per the germline V gene, CDR1 is MNHEY and CDR2 is SVGAGI. The CDR3 sequence is CASMAGTGSYNEQFF. The CDR3 DNA reads TGTGCCAGCATGGCCGGGACAGGTAGTTACAATGAGCAGTTCTTC.

This clone was observed a few times. V is TRBV5-4 and J is TRBJ1-3; D gene unclear. This CDR3 has 15 amino acids. The V gene's germline CDR1 is SGHNT and CDR2 YYREEE (reference sequence). V lost 0 bases, J lost 0 bases, and 7 bases lay in between. Here the CDR3 reads CASSLVGDSGNTIYF. In DNA form, the CDR3 reads TGTGCCAGCAGCTTGGTGGGCGACTCTGGAAACACCATATATTTT. The entire variable domain, with the rest obtained from reference TRBV5-4 and TRBJ1-3, is as follows: ETGVTQSPTHLIKTRGQQVTLRCSSQSGHNTVSWYQQALGQGPQFIFQYYREEENGRGNFPPRFSGLQFPNYSSELNVNALELDDSALYLCASSLVGDSGNTIYFGEGSWLTVV.

The V and J genes are TRBV18 and TRBJ2-7, with D possibly being TRBD1 (6 bases). The germline V and J ends were trimmed by 2 bases and 2 bases, with 13 bases remaining between them. This CDR3 spans 15 amino acids. Germline V gives CDR1 KGHSH, CDR2 LQKENI. The CDR3 DNA sequence: TGTGCCAGCTCACCAGGGACAAGTCTCCCCTACGAGCAGTACTTC. Translation: CASSPGTSLPYEQYF. The full variable domain, in which reference TRBV18 and TRBJ2-7 provide the parts outside the CDR3, is NAGVMQNPRHLVRRRGQEARLRCSPMKGHSHVYWYRQLPEEGLKFMVYLQKENIIDESGMPKERFSAEFPKEGPSILRIQQVVRGDSAAYFCASSPGTSLPYEQYFGPGTRLTVT.

The chain recombines TRBV11-2 with TRBJ1-6; D remains unclear. Germline V gives CDR1 SGHAT, CDR2 FQNNGV. This CDR3 spans 18 amino acids. The V gene lost 4 bases and the J gene lost 0 bases, with 16 bases spanning the gap. As DNA, the CDR3 is TGTGCCAGCAGCTGGTCATTGGACGGGAGCTCCTATAATTCACCCCTCCACTTT. This codes for CASSWSLDGSSYNSPLHF.

The V and J genes are TRBV5-4 and TRBJ2-5, with TRBD2 identical over 11 bases. V was clipped by 0 bases and J by 0 bases; unmatched bases: 7. Germline V gene sequence: CDR1 SGHNT, CDR2 YYREEE (reference sequence). The CDR3 has 18 residues. CDR3 sequence: CASSLEASGGPYQETQYF. CDR3 sequence (DNA): TGTGCCAGCAGCTTGGAGGCTAGCGGGGGGCCCTACCAAGAGACCCAGTACTTC.

This clone was recorded many times. J is TRBJ2-2 and V is TRBV7-9, with D perhaps matching TRBD1 (6 bases). The V gene lost 4 bases and the J gene lost 4 bases, with 25 bases spanning the gap. Germline V CDR1 and CDR2: SEHNR, FQNEAQ (reference sequence). The CDR3 runs to 19 residues. The CDR3 region is CASSSPFVRNRDSTGELFF. The CDR3 DNA follows: TGTGCCAGCAGCTCCCCCTTCGTTAGGAACAGGGATAGCACCGGGGAGCTGTTTTTT.

The CDR3 reads CAISESLASGGFADTQYF. Here the CDR3 DNA reads TGTGCCATCAGTGAGTCATTGGCTAGCGGGGGCTTTGCAGATACGCAGTATTTT. The rearrangement links TRBV10-3 to TRBJ2-3; 10 bases agree with TRBD2. Trimming removed 0 bases from V and 4 bases from J; junction bases left unmatched: 10. Germline CDR1 is ENHRY and CDR2 is SYGVKD. The length of the CDR3 is 18 residues.

V usage is TRBV5-4 and J usage is TRBJ2-1, with 7 bases that match TRBD1. Germline loops: CDR1 SGHNT, CDR2 YYREEE (reference sequence). J lost 10 bases, V lost 3 bases, and 10 bases had no gene match. The CDR3 runs 14 residues. The CDR3 loop is CASSSAQGSNEQFF. CDR3 in DNA: TGTGCCAGCAGCTCCGCACAGGGGTCTAACGAGCAGTTCTTC.

The gene calls are TRBV28 and TRBJ1-1; maybe TRBD1 (5 bases). The CDR3 consists of 16 residues. CDR1 and CDR2 from the germline V gene are MDHEN and SYDVKM. Trimming took 3 bases from V and 11 from J, leaving 25 bases between them. CDR3 DNA: TGTGCCAGCAGTTTTGGCTTTGGCACGGCAGGGATTTTTGCTTTCTTT. This sequence encodes CASSFGFGTAGIFAFF.